These T cell receptor beta chains were read from a single sample in a study of blood T cell repertoires in COVID-19. Sequenced by immunoSEQ multiplex PCR; TCRdb stores in-frame clones only, minus some. This table holds 350,000 to 400,000 clones, around nine tenths found once. Sequenced material: PBMCs or T cells enriched from blood (not recorded which). The receptors were sampled from a woman aged 18-35 years who had recovered from COVID-19. The CDR3 runs from the conserved cysteine through the conserved F or W. Fields, in order: J gene, V gene, clone size, D gene, CDR3 protein, CDR3 DNA. D genes are given only for firm matches. Clone size, where shown, is once, few, many, or a class for clones that have expanded.

J gene: TRBJ1-1; V gene: TRBV28; clone size: once; D gene: .; CDR3 protein: CASSLGHGKGLGTEAFF; CDR3 DNA: TGTGCCAGCAGTTTAGGCCACGGAAAGGGGCTCGGCACTGAAGCTTTCTTT
J gene: TRBJ2-7; V gene: TRBV5-1; clone size: .; D gene: .; CDR3 protein: CASSLGQGDHEQYF; CDR3 DNA: TGCGCCAGCAGCTTGGGGCAGGGTGACCACGAGCAGTACTTC
J gene: TRBJ2-5; V gene: TRBV5-4; clone size: .; D gene: .; CDR3 protein: CASSVVSNRETQYF; CDR3 DNA: TGTGCCAGCAGCGTGGTTTCAAATCGGGAGACCCAGTACTTC
J gene: TRBJ1-2; V gene: TRBV29-1; clone size: .; D gene: .; CDR3 protein: CSVRTGNYGYTF; CDR3 DNA: TGCAGCGTTCGTACAGGGAACTATGGCTACACCTTC
J gene: TRBJ1-1; V gene: TRBV7-9; clone size: .; D gene: TRBD1; CDR3 protein: CASSSWGMTGRMNTEAFF; CDR3 DNA: TGTGCCAGCAGCTCGTGGGGAATGACAGGGCGCATGAACACTGAAGCTTTCTTT
J gene: TRBJ2-4; V gene: TRBV5-1; clone size: .; D gene: .; CDR3 protein: CASSLTGSGDIQYF; CDR3 DNA: TGCGCCAGCAGCTTAACAGGGTCCGGGGACATTCAGTACTTC
J gene: TRBJ1-4; V gene: TRBV18; clone size: once; D gene: TRBD1; CDR3 protein: CASSPWTGGGTNEKLFF; CDR3 DNA: TGTGCCAGCTCACCTTGGACAGGGGGCGGGACTAATGAAAAACTGTTTTTT
J gene: TRBJ2-2; V gene: TRBV11-2; clone size: .; D gene: .; CDR3 protein: CASSPVWASERLFF; CDR3 DNA: TGTGCCAGCAGCCCCGTGTGGGCGAGTGAAAGACTGTTTTTT
J gene: TRBJ1-2; V gene: TRBV30; clone size: once; D gene: TRBD1; CDR3 protein: CAGTENNYGYTF; CDR3 DNA: TGTGCCGGGACAGAAAATAACTATGGCTACACCTTC
J gene: TRBJ1-2; V gene: TRBV19; clone size: .; D gene: .; CDR3 protein: CASSPLGGRGYTF; CDR3 DNA: TGTGCCAGTAGCCCCCTCGGGGGTCGGGGCTACACCTTC
J gene: TRBJ2-2; V gene: TRBV11-1; clone size: .; D gene: TRBD2; CDR3 protein: CASSSQRGTGELFF; CDR3 DNA: TGTGCCAGCAGCTCCCAGCGGGGAACCGGGGAGCTGTTTTTT
J gene: TRBJ1-4; V gene: TRBV10-3; clone size: .; D gene: .; CDR3 protein: CAIGTIEKLFF; CDR3 DNA: TGTGCCATCGGGACTATCGAAAAACTGTTTTTT
J gene: TRBJ1-1; V gene: TRBV2; clone size: .; D gene: .; CDR3 protein: CASSELGGDTEAFF; CDR3 DNA: TGTGCCAGCAGTGAATTGGGGGGGGACACTGAAGCTTTCTTT
J gene: TRBJ1-5; V gene: TRBV18; clone size: .; D gene: TRBD1; CDR3 protein: CASSDGQGDQPQHF; CDR3 DNA: TGTGCCAGCTCCGACGGACAGGGAGATCAGCCCCAGCATTTT
J gene: TRBJ1-1; V gene: TRBV5-4; clone size: few; D gene: .; CDR3 protein: CASSSMLDSLNTEAFF; CDR3 DNA: TGTGCCAGCAGCTCGATGTTGGACAGCCTGAACACTGAAGCTTTCTTT
J gene: TRBJ2-7; V gene: TRBV28; clone size: .; D gene: .; CDR3 protein: CASSLEGDVAYEQYF; CDR3 DNA: TGTGCCAGCAGTTTGGAGGGTGATGTCGCCTACGAGCAGTACTTC
J gene: TRBJ1-3; V gene: TRBV23-1; clone size: .; D gene: .; CDR3 protein: CASSRAGHRSGNTIYF; CDR3 DNA: TGCGCCAGCAGTCGAGCGGGACATCGTTCTGGAAACACCATATATTTT
J gene: TRBJ1-3; V gene: TRBV4-1; clone size: .; D gene: .; CDR3 protein: CASSPVVGASGNTIYF; CDR3 DNA: TGCGCCAGCAGCCCCGTAGTTGGAGCCTCTGGAAACACCATATATTTT
J gene: TRBJ1-4; V gene: TRBV4-2; clone size: .; D gene: TRBD1; CDR3 protein: CASSQDEGAPEKLFF; CDR3 DNA: TGTGCCAGCAGCCAAGACGAGGGGGCGCCGGAAAAACTGTTTTTT
J gene: TRBJ1-4; V gene: TRBV6-5; clone size: .; D gene: .; CDR3 protein: CASSLQRGAREKLFF; CDR3 DNA: TGTGCCAGCAGTCTACAGCGGGGGGCGAGGGAAAAACTGTTTTTT
J gene: TRBJ1-1; V gene: TRBV27; clone size: .; D gene: TRBD1; CDR3 protein: CASSLKTRGKDEAFF; CDR3 DNA: TGTGCCAGCAGTTTAAAGACCAGGGGGAAGGATGAAGCTTTCTTT
J gene: TRBJ2-7; V gene: TRBV2; clone size: .; D gene: TRBD1; CDR3 protein: CASTPQGTGGRGEQYF; CDR3 DNA: TGTGCCAGCACTCCCCAGGGGACAGGGGGCAGGGGCGAGCAGTACTTC
J gene: TRBJ1-1; V gene: TRBV18; clone size: .; D gene: TRBD1; CDR3 protein: CASSLGQEVTEAFF; CDR3 DNA: TGTGCCAGCTCACTCGGACAGGAGGTCACTGAAGCTTTCTTT
J gene: TRBJ1-2; V gene: TRBV6-5; clone size: .; D gene: .; CDR3 protein: CASSYSRNGYTF; CDR3 DNA: TGTGCCAGCAGTTACTCGAGAAATGGCTACACCTTC
J gene: TRBJ1-5; V gene: TRBV19; clone size: .; D gene: TRBD1; CDR3 protein: CASSLGTELVLGYQPQHF; CDR3 DNA: TGTGCCAGTAGTTTAGGGACAGAGCTCGTCTTGGGCTATCAGCCCCAGCATTTT
J gene: TRBJ2-2; V gene: TRBV21-1; clone size: .; D gene: .; CDR3 protein: CASQRCAGELFF; CDR3 DNA: TGTGCCAGCCAACGCTGCGCCGGGGAGCTGTTTTTT
J gene: TRBJ1-2; V gene: TRBV6-6; clone size: .; D gene: TRBD1; CDR3 protein: CASSVDRVGYGYTF; CDR3 DNA: TGTGCCAGCAGTGTGGACAGGGTTGGGTATGGCTACACCTTC
J gene: TRBJ1-2; V gene: TRBV24-1; clone size: .; D gene: TRBD1; CDR3 protein: CATSVGQFYGYTF; CDR3 DNA: TGTGCCACCAGTGTGGGACAGTTCTATGGCTACACCTTC
J gene: TRBJ2-3; V gene: TRBV25-1; clone size: .; D gene: TRBD1; CDR3 protein: CASSNPGQGADTQYF; CDR3 DNA: TGTGCCAGCAGCAACCCGGGACAGGGTGCGGATACGCAGTATTTT
J gene: TRBJ2-5; V gene: TRBV3-1/TRBV3-2; clone size: once; D gene: TRBD2; CDR3 protein: CASSQIYGGSPETQYF; CDR3 DNA: TGTGCCAGCAGCCAAATATACGGGGGGTCTCCAGAGACCCAGTACTTC
J gene: TRBJ2-1; V gene: TRBV2; clone size: .; D gene: .; CDR3 protein: CASRVGGRTINEQFF; CDR3 DNA: TGTGCCAGCAGGGTGGGGGGAAGGACAATCAATGAGCAGTTCTTC
J gene: TRBJ1-1; V gene: TRBV28; clone size: .; D gene: .; CDR3 protein: CASTGRAGTEAFF; CDR3 DNA: TGTGCCTCCACCGGCCGGGCGGGCACTGAAGCTTTCTTT
J gene: TRBJ1-2; V gene: TRBV7-3; clone size: .; D gene: TRBD1; CDR3 protein: CASGSTGGAGYTF; CDR3 DNA: TGTGCCAGCGGGTCGACAGGGGGCGCGGGCTACACCTTC
J gene: TRBJ2-5; V gene: TRBV7-9; clone size: .; D gene: .; CDR3 protein: CASSFTDYQETQYF; CDR3 DNA: TGTGCCAGCAGCTTCACAGATTACCAAGAGACCCAGTACTTC
J gene: TRBJ1-2; V gene: TRBV4-1; clone size: .; D gene: .; CDR3 protein: CASSQENGVCTF; CDR3 DNA: TGCGCCAGCAGCCAAGAGAACGGGGTTTGCACCTTC
J gene: TRBJ2-3; V gene: TRBV4-1; clone size: .; D gene: TRBD1; CDR3 protein: CASSQDWTGTGMGDTQYF; CDR3 DNA: TGCGCCAGCAGCCAAGACTGGACCGGGACAGGGATGGGGGATACGCAGTATTTT
J gene: TRBJ2-7; V gene: TRBV5-1; clone size: .; D gene: TRBD2; CDR3 protein: CASSLVAGQTYEQYF; CDR3 DNA: TGCGCCAGCAGCTTGGTAGCGGGGCAAACCTACGAGCAGTACTTC
J gene: TRBJ2-7; V gene: TRBV27; clone size: .; D gene: TRBD1; CDR3 protein: CASSPLGTGIDEYEQYF; CDR3 DNA: TGTGCCAGCTCACCCCTCGGGACAGGGATAGATGAGTACGAGCAGTACTTC
J gene: TRBJ1-2; V gene: TRBV9; clone size: .; D gene: .; CDR3 protein: CASSVDPLGPMKGYTF; CDR3 DNA: TGTGCCAGCAGCGTAGACCCCCTCGGTCCCATGAAGGGCTACACCTTC
J gene: TRBJ1-3; V gene: TRBV10-3; clone size: .; D gene: .; CDR3 protein: CAIRATGFGNTIYF; CDR3 DNA: TGTGCCATCAGGGCCACAGGTTTTGGAAACACCATATATTTT
J gene: TRBJ2-7; V gene: TRBV13; clone size: .; D gene: .; CDR3 protein: CASSSRQVQYEQYF; CDR3 DNA: TGTGCCAGCAGCTCCCGACAGGTACAGTACGAGCAGTACTTC
J gene: TRBJ2-7; V gene: TRBV5-4; clone size: .; D gene: .; CDR3 protein: CASSPIGGGRTYEQYF; CDR3 DNA: TGTGCCAGCAGCCCCATTGGAGGCGGTAGAACCTACGAGCAGTACTTC
J gene: TRBJ1-2; V gene: TRBV6-5; clone size: .; D gene: .; CDR3 protein: CASTPEAAASYGYTF; CDR3 DNA: TGTGCCAGCACCCCCGAGGCAGCGGCAAGCTATGGCTACACCTTC
J gene: TRBJ2-1; V gene: TRBV11-3; clone size: .; D gene: .; CDR3 protein: CASSLSEGRYNEQFF; CDR3 DNA: TGTGCCAGCAGCTTAAGTGAGGGTAGATACAATGAGCAGTTCTTC
J gene: TRBJ1-5; V gene: TRBV2; clone size: .; D gene: TRBD1; CDR3 protein: CASNKGQGSNQPQHF; CDR3 DNA: TGTGCCAGCAATAAGGGACAGGGGAGCAATCAGCCCCAGCATTTT
J gene: TRBJ2-2; V gene: TRBV7-3; clone size: .; D gene: .; CDR3 protein: CASSPRAGNTGELFF; CDR3 DNA: TGTGCCAGCAGCCCAAGGGCGGGGAACACCGGGGAGCTGTTTTTT
J gene: TRBJ1-4; V gene: TRBV9; clone size: once; D gene: TRBD1; CDR3 protein: CASSPGTGGPSHEKLFF; CDR3 DNA: TGTGCCAGCAGCCCCGGGACAGGGGGACCGAGTCATGAAAAACTGTTTTTT
J gene: TRBJ1-6; V gene: TRBV10-2; clone size: once; D gene: TRBD1; CDR3 protein: CASSRQGAQNSPLHF; CDR3 DNA: TGCGCCAGCAGTAGACAGGGGGCGCAGAATTCACCCCTCCACTTT
J gene: TRBJ1-2; V gene: TRBV9; clone size: .; D gene: .; CDR3 protein: CARSAGGGYGYTF; CDR3 DNA: TGTGCCCGCAGCGCCGGGGGGGGATATGGCTACACCTTC
J gene: TRBJ2-3; V gene: TRBV3-1/TRBV3-2; clone size: .; D gene: TRBD2; CDR3 protein: CASSPPSGGTDTQYF; CDR3 DNA: TGTGCCAGCAGCCCGCCTAGCGGGGGTACAGATACGCAGTATTTT
J gene: TRBJ2-7; V gene: TRBV6-2/TRBV6-3; clone size: .; D gene: .; CDR3 protein: CASSYGREQYF; CDR3 DNA: TGTGCCAGCAGTTACGGGAGAGAGCAGTACTTC
J gene: TRBJ1-3; V gene: TRBV19; clone size: .; D gene: .; CDR3 protein: CASSTGGWPSSGNTIYF; CDR3 DNA: TGTGCCAGTAGCACCGGAGGGTGGCCCTCCTCTGGAAACACCATATATTTT
J gene: TRBJ1-1; V gene: TRBV21-1; clone size: .; D gene: .; CDR3 protein: CASSKGRTGGWTEAFF; CDR3 DNA: TGTGCCAGCAGCAAAGGCCGGACAGGGGGATGGACTGAAGCTTTCTTT